Listed below are T cell receptor beta chains from one sample, sequenced in a study of beta chain features in type 1 diabetes. TCRdb's copy holds only in-frame clones and misses some; the assay was immunoSEQ multiplex PCR. The repertoire holds 300,000 to 400,000 clones, with 9.5% to 12% as singletons. The sequencing input was naive CD4+ T cells from blood. The source is a woman in her twenties or thirties in good health. Both conserved end residues are part of each CDR3. The D gene is left open where the match is weak. Clone size, where shown, is once, few, many, or a class for clones that have expanded.

CDR3aa: CAISVGAGEQYF
CDR3nt: TGTGCCATCAGTGTGGGCGCGGGGGAGCAGTACTTC
d_gene: .
abundance: .
j_gene: TRBJ2-7
v_gene: TRBV10-3

CDR3aa: CASSLEGAGTEAFF
CDR3nt: TGTGCCAGCAGCTTAGAGGGGGCTGGCACTGAAGCTTTCTTT
d_gene: TRBD1
abundance: .
j_gene: TRBJ1-1
v_gene: TRBV7-9

CDR3aa: CASRITGGGANVLTF
CDR3nt: TGTGCCAGCAGAATCACAGGGGGTGGGGCCAACGTCCTGACTTTC
d_gene: TRBD1
abundance: few
j_gene: TRBJ2-6
v_gene: TRBV7-9

CDR3aa: CAWTSGRPLPYNEQFF
CDR3nt: TGTGCCTGGACTAGCGGGAGACCCCTCCCCTACAATGAGCAGTTCTTC
d_gene: TRBD2
abundance: .
j_gene: TRBJ2-1
v_gene: TRBV30

CDR3aa: CAEGQATNYGYTF
CDR3nt: TGTGCTGAGGGACAGGCTACTAACTATGGCTACACCTTC
d_gene: TRBD1
abundance: few
j_gene: TRBJ1-2
v_gene: TRBV7-2

CDR3aa: CASSQDIYKGQGGIGELFF
CDR3nt: TGCGCCAGCAGCCAAGATATATATAAGGGACAGGGGGGAATCGGGGAGCTGTTTTTT
d_gene: TRBD1
abundance: .
j_gene: TRBJ2-2
v_gene: TRBV4-3

CDR3aa: CASSPRGGNQPQHF
CDR3nt: TGTGCCAGCAGCCCCCGGGGTGGCAATCAGCCCCAGCATTTT
d_gene: .
abundance: few
j_gene: TRBJ1-5
v_gene: TRBV11-3

CDR3aa: CASSPLPGPTEAFF
CDR3nt: TGTGCCAGCTCACCGCTCCCAGGGCCCACTGAAGCTTTCTTT
d_gene: .
abundance: few
j_gene: TRBJ1-1
v_gene: TRBV18

CDR3aa: CASRADRNQPQHF
CDR3nt: TGTGCCAGCAGGGCGGACAGAAATCAGCCCCAGCATTTT
d_gene: .
abundance: .
j_gene: TRBJ1-5
v_gene: TRBV28

CDR3aa: CATRKGKEASGEYF
CDR3nt: TGTGCCACCAGAAAGGGCAAGGAGGCGTCCGGGGAGTACTTC
d_gene: .
abundance: .
j_gene: TRBJ2-7
v_gene: TRBV15

CDR3aa: CSATQVEGNTIYF
CDR3nt: TGCAGCGCGACCCAGGTGGAGGGGAACACCATATATTTT
d_gene: .
abundance: few
j_gene: TRBJ1-3
v_gene: TRBV29-1

CDR3aa: CASSKAGITDTQYF
CDR3nt: TGTGCCAGTAGTAAAGCGGGGATCACAGATACGCAGTATTTT
d_gene: TRBD2
abundance: few
j_gene: TRBJ2-3
v_gene: TRBV19

CDR3aa: CASSLAVLAEETQYF
CDR3nt: TGTGCCAGCAGCTTAGCGGTGCTAGCGGAAGAGACCCAGTACTTC
d_gene: TRBD2
abundance: .
j_gene: TRBJ2-5
v_gene: TRBV7-2

CDR3aa: CASSYTGQGGEKLFF
CDR3nt: TGTGCCAGCAGTTACACGGGACAGGGCGGTGAAAAACTGTTTTTT
d_gene: TRBD1
abundance: .
j_gene: TRBJ1-4
v_gene: TRBV6-5

CDR3aa: CASSYLRTTTYEQYF
CDR3nt: TGTGCCAGCAGTTATCTCAGAACCACCACCTACGAGCAGTACTTC
d_gene: .
abundance: few
j_gene: TRBJ2-7
v_gene: TRBV28

CDR3aa: CASSTAGNSYNEQFF
CDR3nt: TGTGCCAGTAGTACAGCGGGAAACTCCTACAATGAGCAGTTCTTC
d_gene: TRBD2
abundance: few
j_gene: TRBJ2-1
v_gene: TRBV19

CDR3aa: CASSFSPRTGPNEKLFF
CDR3nt: TGTGCCAGCAGTTTTTCCCCCCGGACAGGACCTAATGAAAAACTGTTTTTT
d_gene: TRBD1
abundance: few
j_gene: TRBJ1-4
v_gene: TRBV28

CDR3aa: CASSQDTQGMLGDTQYF
CDR3nt: TGCGCCAGCAGCCAAGATACACAGGGGATGTTAGGAGATACGCAGTATTTT
d_gene: TRBD1
abundance: .
j_gene: TRBJ2-3
v_gene: TRBV4-3

CDR3aa: CATSRVSGEGEQYF
CDR3nt: TGTGCCACCAGCAGAGTGTCCGGTGAGGGCGAGCAGTACTTC
d_gene: .
abundance: few
j_gene: TRBJ2-7
v_gene: TRBV15

CDR3aa: CASSLGVSGFIQYF
CDR3nt: TGTGCCAGCAGCTTAGGGGTTTCGGGATTCATTCAGTACTTC
d_gene: .
abundance: .
j_gene: TRBJ2-4
v_gene: TRBV7-9

CDR3aa: CASSSGQGTTEAFF
CDR3nt: TGTGCCAGCAGCTCGGGACAGGGGACCACTGAAGCTTTCTTT
d_gene: TRBD1
abundance: few
j_gene: TRBJ1-1
v_gene: TRBV7-3

CDR3aa: CASSAQGASTEAFF
CDR3nt: TGTGCCAGCAGCGCACAGGGGGCTAGCACTGAAGCTTTCTTT
d_gene: TRBD1
abundance: few
j_gene: TRBJ1-1
v_gene: TRBV27

CDR3aa: CAWSGGLGKRYEQYF
CDR3nt: TGTGCCTGGAGTGGGGGGCTGGGGAAGCGCTACGAGCAGTACTTC
d_gene: .
abundance: .
j_gene: TRBJ2-7
v_gene: TRBV30

CDR3aa: CASSFFLSATVYEQYF
CDR3nt: TGTGCCAGCAGTTTCTTTCTGAGCGCCACGGTCTACGAGCAGTACTTC
d_gene: .
abundance: .
j_gene: TRBJ2-7
v_gene: TRBV6-5

CDR3aa: CASSPAGTGGKFEQYF
CDR3nt: TGTGCCAGCAGCCCTGCGGGGACAGGGGGCAAGTTCGAGCAGTACTTC
d_gene: TRBD1
abundance: few
j_gene: TRBJ2-7
v_gene: TRBV7-2

CDR3aa: CASSAHREETQYF
CDR3nt: TGTGCCAGCAGTGCCCACAGGGAAGAGACCCAGTACTTC
d_gene: .
abundance: .
j_gene: TRBJ2-5
v_gene: TRBV25-1

CDR3aa: CAWIPSGRKDIQYF
CDR3nt: TGTGCCTGGATTCCTAGCGGGAGAAAGGACATTCAGTACTTC
d_gene: TRBD2
abundance: few
j_gene: TRBJ2-4
v_gene: TRBV30

CDR3aa: CASSVQGIYEQYF
CDR3nt: TGTGCCAGCAGTGTGCAGGGGATCTACGAGCAGTACTTC
d_gene: .
abundance: .
j_gene: TRBJ2-7
v_gene: TRBV2

CDR3aa: CASSNTDASAEKLFF
CDR3nt: TGTGCCAGCAGTAACACAGACGCGTCCGCTGAAAAACTGTTTTTT
d_gene: .
abundance: .
j_gene: TRBJ1-4
v_gene: TRBV28

CDR3aa: CASSSSRVRTAEAFF
CDR3nt: TGCGCCAGCAGCTCCTCCAGGGTAAGAACGGCTGAAGCTTTCTTT
d_gene: .
abundance: .
j_gene: TRBJ1-1
v_gene: TRBV5-1

CDR3aa: CSVVYDRLMEGYTF
CDR3nt: TGCAGCGTTGTCTACGACAGGCTGATGGAAGGCTACACCTTC
d_gene: .
abundance: .
j_gene: TRBJ1-2
v_gene: TRBV29-1

CDR3aa: CASSLAAAMNTEAFF
CDR3nt: TGTGCCAGCAGCTTAGCGGCGGCTATGAACACTGAAGCTTTCTTT
d_gene: .
abundance: .
j_gene: TRBJ1-1
v_gene: TRBV7-9

CDR3aa: CASSLGTSGKFIDTQYF
CDR3nt: TGTGCCAGCAGCTTGGGGACTAGCGGGAAATTTATAGATACGCAGTATTTT
d_gene: TRBD2
abundance: few
j_gene: TRBJ2-3
v_gene: TRBV5-4

CDR3aa: CASSGIVRYQETQYF
CDR3nt: TGTGCCAGCAGTGGGATTGTCAGGTACCAAGAGACCCAGTACTTC
d_gene: .
abundance: few
j_gene: TRBJ2-5
v_gene: TRBV2

CDR3aa: CASSQGEGTGSYEQYF
CDR3nt: TGCGCCAGCAGCCAAGGGGAAGGGACAGGGAGTTACGAGCAGTACTTC
d_gene: TRBD1
abundance: few
j_gene: TRBJ2-7
v_gene: TRBV4-1

CDR3aa: CAWSISGRMSKQFF
CDR3nt: TGTGCCTGGAGTATCAGCGGGAGAATGAGTAAACAGTTCTTC
d_gene: TRBD2
abundance: few
j_gene: TRBJ2-1
v_gene: TRBV30

CDR3aa: CASSPQDRNTEAFF
CDR3nt: TGTGCCAGCTCACCCCAGGACAGGAACACTGAAGCTTTCTTT
d_gene: .
abundance: few
j_gene: TRBJ1-1
v_gene: TRBV18

CDR3aa: CASSTREGADTQYF
CDR3nt: TGTGCCAGCAGCACCCGGGAGGGCGCAGATACGCAGTATTTT
d_gene: TRBD2
abundance: .
j_gene: TRBJ2-3
v_gene: TRBV7-9

CDR3aa: CASSEGTSGIDEQFF
CDR3nt: TGTGCCAGCAGTGAGGGGACTAGCGGGATTGATGAGCAGTTCTTC
d_gene: TRBD2
abundance: .
j_gene: TRBJ2-1
v_gene: TRBV9

CDR3aa: CASSLALLAGSTDTQYF
CDR3nt: TGTGCCAGCAGCTTGGCCCTCCTAGCGGGGAGCACAGATACGCAGTATTTT
d_gene: TRBD2
abundance: few
j_gene: TRBJ2-3
v_gene: TRBV11-2

CDR3aa: CASSAQGTGGYTF
CDR3nt: TGTGCCAGCAGCGCACAGGGGACGGGTGGCTACACCTTC
d_gene: TRBD1
abundance: few
j_gene: TRBJ1-2
v_gene: TRBV9